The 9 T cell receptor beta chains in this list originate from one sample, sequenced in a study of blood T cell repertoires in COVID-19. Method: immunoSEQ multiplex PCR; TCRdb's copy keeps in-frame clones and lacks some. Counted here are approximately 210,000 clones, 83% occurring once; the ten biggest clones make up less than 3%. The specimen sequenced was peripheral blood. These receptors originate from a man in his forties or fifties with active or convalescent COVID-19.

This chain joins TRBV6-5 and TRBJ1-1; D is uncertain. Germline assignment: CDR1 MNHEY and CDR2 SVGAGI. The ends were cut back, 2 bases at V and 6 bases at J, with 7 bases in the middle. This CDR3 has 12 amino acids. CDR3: CASSYVVSEAFF. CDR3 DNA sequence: TGTGCCAGCAGTTACGTCGTCTCTGAAGCTTTCTTT.

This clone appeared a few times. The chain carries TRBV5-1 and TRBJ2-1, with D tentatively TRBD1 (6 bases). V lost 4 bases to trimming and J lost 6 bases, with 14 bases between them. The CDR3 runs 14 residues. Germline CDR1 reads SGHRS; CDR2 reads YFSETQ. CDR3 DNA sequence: TGCGCCAGCAGCGTCCGACAGGACCCCAATGAGCAGTTCTTC. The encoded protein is CASSVRQDPNEQFF. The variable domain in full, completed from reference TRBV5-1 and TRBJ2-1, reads KAGVTQTPRYLIKTRGQQVTLSCSPISGHRSVSWYQQTPGQGLQFLFEYFSETQRNKGNFPGRFSGRQFSNSRSEMNVSTLELGDSALYLCASSVRQDPNEQFFGPGTRLTVL.

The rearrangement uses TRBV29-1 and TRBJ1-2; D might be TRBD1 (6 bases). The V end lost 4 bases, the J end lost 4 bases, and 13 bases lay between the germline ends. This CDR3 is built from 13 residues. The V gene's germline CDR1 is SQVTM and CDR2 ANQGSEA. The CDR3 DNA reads TGCAGCGTTGGGGGGGGCAGTGGCTATGGCTACACCTTC. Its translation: CSVGGGSGYGYTF.

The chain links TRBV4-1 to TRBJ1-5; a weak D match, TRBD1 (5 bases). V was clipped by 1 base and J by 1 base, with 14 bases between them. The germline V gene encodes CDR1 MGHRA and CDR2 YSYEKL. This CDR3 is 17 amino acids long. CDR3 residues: CASSQVPTGVSNQPQHF. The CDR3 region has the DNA TGCGCCAGCAGCCAAGTTCCCACGGGGGTCAGCAATCAGCCCCAGCATTTT.

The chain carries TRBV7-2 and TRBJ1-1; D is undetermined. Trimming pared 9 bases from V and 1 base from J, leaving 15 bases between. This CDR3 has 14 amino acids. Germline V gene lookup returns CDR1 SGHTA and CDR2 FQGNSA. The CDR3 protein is CASLFFAANTEAFF. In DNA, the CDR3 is TGTGCCAGTCTCTTTTTCGCGGCGAACACTGAAGCTTTCTTT.

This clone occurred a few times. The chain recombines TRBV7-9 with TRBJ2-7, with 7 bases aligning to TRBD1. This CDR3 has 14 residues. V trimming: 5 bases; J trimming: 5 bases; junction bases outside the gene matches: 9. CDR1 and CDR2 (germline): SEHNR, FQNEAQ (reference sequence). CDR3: CASSGSTGIDEQYF. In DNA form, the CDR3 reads TGTGCCAGCAGCGGGTCGACAGGGATCGACGAGCAGTACTTC. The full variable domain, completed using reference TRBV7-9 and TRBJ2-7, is DTGVSQNPRHKITKRGQNVTFRCDPISEHNRLYWYRQTLGQGPEFLTYFQNEAQLEKSRLLSDRFSAERPKGSFSTLEIQRTEQGDSAMYLCASSGSTGIDEQYFGPGTRLTVT.

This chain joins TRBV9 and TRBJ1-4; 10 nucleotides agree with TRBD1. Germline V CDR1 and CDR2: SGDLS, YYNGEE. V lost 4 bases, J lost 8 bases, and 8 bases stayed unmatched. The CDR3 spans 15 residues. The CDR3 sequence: CASSPSTGGREKLFF. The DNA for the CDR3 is TGTGCCAGCAGCCCCTCGACAGGGGGCAGGGAAAAACTGTTTTTT. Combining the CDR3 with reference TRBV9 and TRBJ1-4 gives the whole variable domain DSGVTQTPKHLITATGQRVTLRCSPRSGDLSVYWYQQSLDQGLQFLIQYYNGEERAKGNILERFSAQQFPDLHSELNLSSLELGDSALYFCASSPSTGGREKLFFGSGTQLSVL.

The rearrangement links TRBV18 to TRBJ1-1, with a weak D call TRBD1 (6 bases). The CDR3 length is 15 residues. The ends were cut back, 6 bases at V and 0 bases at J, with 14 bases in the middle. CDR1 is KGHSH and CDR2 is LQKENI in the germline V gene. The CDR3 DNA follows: TGTGCCAGCTCGGGAACGGACAGTCTGAACACTGAAGCTTTCTTT. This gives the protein CASSGTDSLNTEAFF.

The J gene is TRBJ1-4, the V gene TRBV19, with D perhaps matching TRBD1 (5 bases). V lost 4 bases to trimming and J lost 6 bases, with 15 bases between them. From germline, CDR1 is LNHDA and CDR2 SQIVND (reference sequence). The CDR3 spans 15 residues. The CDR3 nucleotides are TGTGCCAGTAGTACAGAGCAGGGACTGGATGAAAAACTGTTTTTT. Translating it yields CASSTEQGLDEKLFF.